This passage covers 28 T cell receptor beta chains from one sample sequenced in a study of blood T cell repertoires in COVID-19. Profiling relied on immunoSEQ multiplex PCR, and the TCRdb table lists in-frame clones only, not all of them. This table has about 160,000 clones, over 70% appearing once. Sequenced: PBMCs or T cells enriched from blood (not recorded which). The receptor set was obtained from a woman aged 40 to 55 with acute COVID-19.

The chain couples TRBV15 to TRBJ1-2; 9 nucleotides agree with TRBD1. Unmatched junction bases numbered 10, after V lost 1 base and J lost 7 bases. The CDR3 contains 16 residues. Germline CDR1 and CDR2: LNHNV and YYDKDF (reference sequence). The CDR3 here is CATSRVGRDREAGYTF. The CDR3 region has the DNA TGTGCCACCAGCAGAGTAGGCCGGGACAGGGAGGCTGGCTACACCTTC. Together with reference TRBV15 and TRBJ1-2, the CDR3 gives the full variable domain: DAMVIQNPRYQVTQFGKPVTLSCSQTLNHNVMYWYQQKSSQAPKLLFHYYDKDFNNEADTPDNFQSRRPNTSFCFLDIRSPGLGDTAMYLCATSRVGRDREAGYTFGSGTRLTVV.

This clone was picked up many times. The chain recombines TRBV6-2 or TRBV6-3 with TRBJ2-7; 9 bases map to TRBD2. J was trimmed by 4 bases and V by 4 bases; bases with no gene match: 5. CDR1 and CDR2 (germline): MNHEY, SVGEGT. This CDR3 contains 14 residues. CDR3 sequence (DNA): TGTGCCAGCAGTTCCTTTAGCGGGGGTTACGAGCAGTACTTC. It codes for CASSSFSGGYEQYF.

This clone has only a few counts. This chain connects TRBV10-2 to TRBJ2-7, with 8 bases identical to TRBD1. The CDR3 spans 18 residues. Germline values: CDR1 WSHSY, CDR2 SAAADI. V lost 2 bases, J lost 0 bases, and 12 bases stayed unmatched. CDR3 protein: CASSEPSRPDRASYEQYF. Here the CDR3 DNA reads TGCGCCAGCAGTGAGCCCTCGAGGCCGGACAGGGCCTCCTACGAGCAGTACTTC.

CDR3 nucleotide sequence: TGTGCCAGCAGTGAAGGGACTTCCATCGGAGCAGATACGCAGTATTTT. It specifies CASSEGTSIGADTQYF. J is TRBJ2-3 and V is TRBV2; the D gene is possibly TRBD2 (5 bases). Trimming cost V 1 base and J 4 bases, with 15 bases left between them. Looked up from germline, CDR1 is SNHLY and CDR2 is FYNNEI. The CDR3 loop spans 16 amino acids.

This chain links TRBV5-1 with TRBJ2-2, with D uncertain. Trimming pared 2 bases from V and 6 bases from J, leaving 8 bases between. CDR1 SGHRS and CDR2 YFSETQ come from the germline V gene. There are 13 residues in the CDR3. As DNA, the CDR3 is TGCGCCAGCAGCTTCGACACCCCCGGGGAGCTGTTTTTT. Protein product: CASSFDTPGELFF.

The CDR3 DNA reads as TGTGCCAGCAGCTCCTCTTCCCCCACAGATACGCAGTATTTT. Protein sequence: CASSSSSPTDTQYF. This chain links TRBV7-3 with TRBJ2-3; D unresolved. Germline-derived CDR1 and CDR2 are SGHTA and FQGTGA. V gave up 4 bases and J gave up 2 bases, with 10 bases separating them. This CDR3 spans 14 amino acids.

The table lists this clone with a few counts. The chain uses TRBV6-5 and TRBJ2-1; 11 bases are a match to TRBD2. Trimming removed 6 bases from V and 8 bases from J; junction bases left unmatched: 9. The CDR3 covers 15 residues. Germline CDR1 is MNHEY and CDR2 is SVGAGI. DNA of the CDR3: TGTGCCAGCAGCCGACTAGCGGGGAACAGCGATGAGCAGTTCTTC. Amino acid sequence: CASSRLAGNSDEQFF.

This chain uses TRBV19 with TRBJ2-5, with TRBD1 identical over 11 bases. The CDR3 has 13 residues. Unmatched junction bases numbered 13, after V lost 10 bases and J lost 12 bases. Germline CDR1 reads LNHDA; CDR2 reads SQIVND (reference sequence). For the CDR3, the DNA is TGTGCCAAAATGGGACAGGGGGTAAAAGAGAAGTACTTC. Its protein product is CAKMGQGVKEKYF.

The chain carries TRBV6-5 and TRBJ2-3; 10 positions match TRBD2. V was pared by 3 bases and J by 3 bases, with 6 bases of the junction left unmatched. Germline V CDR1 and CDR2: MNHEY, SVGAGI. This CDR3 has 16 residues. CDR3 sequence (DNA): TGTGCCAGCAGTTATGCTAGCGGGAGTGGTACAGATACGCAGTATTTT. Its translation: CASSYASGSGTDTQYF.

This chain links TRBV7-9 with TRBJ1-1; TRBD1 matches at 8 bases. The germline CDR1 and CDR2 sequences are SEHNR and FQNEAQ (reference sequence). This CDR3 is 17 amino acids long. V trimming: 0 bases; J trimming: 0 bases; junction bases outside the gene matches: 6. CDR3 nucleotide sequence: TGTGCCAGCAGCTTAGCTAGGACAGGGTATATGAACACTGAAGCTTTCTTT. Its translation is CASSLARTGYMNTEAFF. Based on the CDR3 plus reference TRBV7-9 and TRBJ1-1, the full variable domain is DTGVSQNPRHKITKRGQNVTFRCDPISEHNRLYWYRQTLGQGPEFLTYFQNEAQLEKSRLLSDRFSAERPKGSFSTLEIQRTEQGDSAMYLCASSLARTGYMNTEAFFGQGTRLTVV.

The chain uses TRBV7-9 and TRBJ2-1; 7 nucleotides align to TRBD2. Germline loops: CDR1 SEHNR, CDR2 FQNEAQ (reference sequence). The CDR3 runs 13 residues. Trimming at V came to 3 bases and at J to 12 bases, leaving 8 bases not matched to a gene. This CDR3 is CASSLTSPTRQFF. In nucleotides, the CDR3 is TGTGCCAGCAGCTTGACTAGCCCGACTCGGCAGTTCTTC.

J is TRBJ1-3 and V is TRBV11-2; D is unresolved. Trimming cost V 5 bases and J 0 bases, with 8 bases left between them. The CDR3 is 14 amino acids. Germline V lookup: CDR1 SGHAT, CDR2 FQNNGV. CDR3 amino acids: CASSVGSSGNTIYF. The DNA of the CDR3 is TGTGCCAGCAGCGTAGGGAGCTCTGGAAACACCATATATTTT. Using reference TRBV11-2 and TRBJ1-3 for the parts outside the CDR3, the full variable domain is EAGVAQSPRYKIIEKRQSVAFWCNPISGHATLYWYQQILGQGPKLLIQFQNNGVVDDSQLPKDRFSAERLKGVDSTLKIQPAKLEDSAVYLCASSVGSSGNTIYFGEGSWLTVV.

The chain combines TRBV11-3 with TRBJ2-1; D unresolved. Trimming took off 5 bases at V and 0 bases at J, with 11 bases between the two ends. The CDR3 contains 15 residues. Per the germline V gene, CDR1 is SGHNT and CDR2 is YENEEA. The chain's CDR3 is CASSPRLRSYNEQFF. For the CDR3, the DNA is TGTGCCAGCAGCCCGAGGCTCCGCTCCTACAATGAGCAGTTCTTC.

The chain uses TRBV7-3 and TRBJ2-1; TRBD2 matches 8 bases. Germline CDR1 and CDR2: SGHTA and FQGTGA. CDR3 length: 15 residues. Trimming took 4 bases from V and 8 from J; bases not matched to a gene: 10. The CDR3, as DNA: TGTGCCAGCAGCTCTAGCGGGTCCCTCAACGATGAGCAGTTCTTC. Protein sequence: CASSSSGSLNDEQFF.

The J gene is TRBJ1-1, the V gene TRBV5-4; TRBD1 agrees at 7 bases. This CDR3 contains 15 residues. CDR1 and CDR2 from the germline V gene are SGHNT and YYREEE (reference sequence). J lost 3 bases, V lost 1 base, and 6 bases had no gene match. In DNA form, the CDR3 reads TGTGCCAGCAGCTTGAGGGCAGGGGGTTACACTGAAGCTTTCTTT. This translates into CASSLRAGGYTEAFF. Supplemented by reference TRBV5-4 and TRBJ1-1, the full variable domain reads ETGVTQSPTHLIKTRGQQVTLRCSSQSGHNTVSWYQQALGQGPQFIFQYYREEENGRGNFPPRFSGLQFPNYSSELNVNALELDDSALYLCASSLRAGGYTEAFFGQGTRLTVV.

The CDR3 DNA sequence: TGTGCCAGCTCGCTGGGACTAGCGGGAGGAGGGAACGAGCAGTACGTC. It is translated as CASSLGLAGGGNEQYV. The chain carries TRBV18 and TRBJ2-7; 15 bases map to TRBD2. Germline V gene lookup returns CDR1 KGHSH and CDR2 LQKENI. V was clipped by 6 bases and J by 5 bases; unmatched bases: 8. The CDR3 has 16 amino acids.

This rearrangement joins TRBV3-1 (or the pseudogene TRBV3-2) to TRBJ2-1, with 7 bases identical to TRBD1. There are 14 residues in the CDR3. Germline lookup yields CDR1 LGHDT and CDR2 YNNKEL (reference sequence). V was pared by 5 bases and J by 4 bases, with 5 bases of the junction left unmatched. The CDR3 sequence: CASSKGARYNEQFF. In DNA, the CDR3 is TGTGCCAGCAGCAAGGGGGCGCGATACAATGAGCAGTTCTTC.

This chain connects TRBV5-8 to TRBJ1-2; 8 bases align to TRBD1. Germline V gene data show CDR1 as SGHTS and CDR2 as YDEGEE. The length of the CDR3 is 11 residues. V shed 7 bases and J 5 bases; nucleotides not matched to a gene: 1. In nucleotides, the CDR3 is TGTGCCAGCGGGACAGGATATGGCTACACCTTC. Translation gives CASGTGYGYTF.

The V gene is TRBV28, the J gene TRBJ2-1; 7 nucleotides match TRBD1. V shed 4 bases, J shed 13 bases, and the junction held 7 bases outside the gene matches. CDR1 and CDR2 from the germline V gene are MDHEN and SYDVKM. The length of the CDR3 is 12 residues. The CDR3 spells CASSSIHRGQFF. The CDR3 nucleotides read TGTGCCAGCAGTTCGATCCACAGGGGTCAGTTCTTC.

The CDR3 DNA follows: TGTGCCAGCAGCGACCGGGACAGGAGTTCACCCCTCCACTTT. Translated, it gives CASSDRDRSSPLHF. This sequence joins TRBV3-1 (or the pseudogene TRBV3-2) and TRBJ1-6, with 8 bases identical to TRBD1. With 5 bases clipped from V and 9 bases from J, the junction kept 6 bases outside the gene matches. Germline lookup yields CDR1 LGHDT and CDR2 YNNKEL (reference sequence). The CDR3 is 14 amino acids.

The chain is built from TRBV10-3 and TRBJ1-2, with 9 bases fitting TRBD1. This CDR3 spans 16 amino acids. Germline CDR1 ENHRY, CDR2 SYGVKD. J gave up 6 bases and V 4 bases, and 12 bases lay outside the gene matches. CDR3 in DNA: TGTGCCATCAGTGGTGGACAGGGGATGGGTCTAAATGGCTACACCTTC. Translated, it gives CAISGGQGMGLNGYTF.

V and J are TRBV12-5 and TRBJ1-2; 7 bases map to TRBD1. Germline values: CDR1 LGHNT, CDR2 FRNRAP. Trimming took 0 bases from V and 2 from J; bases not matched to a gene: 18. The CDR3 consists of 20 residues. The CDR3, as DNA: TGTGCTAGTGGTTTGGTTCTTGACGACGACAGGGAGCCGAAAAACTATGGCTACACCTTC. Translating gives CASGLVLDDDREPKNYGYTF.

The chain carries TRBV5-1 and TRBJ2-1; 10 nucleotides match TRBD2. The CDR3 extends over 16 amino acids. The ends lost 4 bases at V and 4 bases at J; junction bases unmatched: 8. CDR1 and CDR2 from the germline V gene are SGHRS and YFSETQ. Written as DNA, the CDR3 is TGCGCCAGCAGCGGTCTCCCAGCGGGAGGGTACAATGAGCAGTTCTTC. Residues: CASSGLPAGGYNEQFF. Combining the CDR3 with reference TRBV5-1 and TRBJ2-1 gives the whole variable domain KAGVTQTPRYLIKTRGQQVTLSCSPISGHRSVSWYQQTPGQGLQFLFEYFSETQRNKGNFPGRFSGRQFSNSRSEMNVSTLELGDSALYLCASSGLPAGGYNEQFFGPGTRLTVL.

J is TRBJ2-5 and V is TRBV19, with 7 bases matching TRBD1. The CDR3 extends over 16 amino acids. Germline V lookup: CDR1 LNHDA, CDR2 SQIVND (reference sequence). After removal of 1 base from V and 0 bases from J, the junction contained 5 bases not matched to a gene. In DNA form, the CDR3 reads TGTGCCAGTAGTATAGGCAGGGACAGCAACCAAGAGACCCAGTACTTC. This encodes CASSIGRDSNQETQYF. The full variable domain, completed using reference TRBV19 and TRBJ2-5, is DGGITQSPKYLFRKEGQNVTLSCEQNLNHDAMYWYRQDPGQGLRLIYYSQIVNDFQKGDIAEGYSVSREKKESFPLTVTSAQKNPTAFYLCASSIGRDSNQETQYFGPGTRLLVL.

There are a few counts of this clone. Other nucleotide sequences in the sample specify the same CDR3. The chain joins TRBV29-1 to TRBJ1-2; 9 nucleotides align to TRBD1. The CDR3 contains 12 residues. Germline V gives CDR1 SQVTM, CDR2 ANQGSEA. V lost 6 bases to trimming and J lost 5 bases; unmatched junction nucleotides: 4. CDR3 in amino acids: CSVPGQGYGYTF. In nucleotides, the CDR3 is TGCAGCGTCCCGGGACAGGGATATGGCTACACCTTC.

V and J are TRBV28 and TRBJ2-2, with D possibly being TRBD2 (5 bases). Trimming removed 4 bases from V and 5 bases from J, with 14 bases in between. This CDR3 region has 15 residues. The germline gives CDR1 MDHEN, CDR2 SYDVKM. The DNA of the CDR3 is TGTGCCAGCAGTTCCCGGGGTAGCGCAACCGGGGAGCTGTTTTTT. Its translation: CASSSRGSATGELFF.

This clone has more than one count but fewer than ten. The V gene is TRBV29-1, the J gene TRBJ2-1; tentatively, D is TRBD2 (6 bases). Trimming cost V 5 bases and J 7 bases, with 30 bases left between them. Germline CDR1 SQVTM, CDR2 ANQGSEA. This CDR3 spans 18 amino acids. The chain's CDR3 is CSVRLNGGDRNTGNEQFF. In nucleotides, the CDR3 is TGCAGCGTTCGCCTCAACGGAGGGGATAGAAACACGGGGAATGAGCAGTTCTTC.

CDR3 sequence: CASSLSGTGLRNEQFF. The CDR3 bases are TGCGCCAGCAGCTTGTCTGGGACAGGGCTGAGGAATGAGCAGTTCTTC. The chain is built from TRBV5-1 and TRBJ2-1, with 9 bases aligning to TRBD1. The J segment lost 7 bases and the V segment lost 1 base, leaving 9 bases of the junction unmatched. The CDR3 has 16 amino acids. The V gene's germline CDR1 is SGHRS and CDR2 YFSETQ.